Listed here are 26 T cell receptor beta chains from one sample, sequenced in a study of blood T cell repertoires in COVID-19 (dated by TCRdb to the early 2020s). Preparation of the library involved the immunoSEQ multiplex PCR assay. TCRdb carries this immuneACCESS record with in-frame sequences only. Its versions omit some clonotypes, under half of them owing to an unresolved V gene in the studies checked, with the rest unexplained. A total of over 70,000 clones appear in this sample, just over 90% of them only once. The biggest ten clones account for around 2.6% of the sample. The specimen sequenced was peripheral blood. These receptors were collected from a man aged 50-60 years with COVID-19, enrolled during active disease.

This chain uses TRBV5-4 with TRBJ2-2; no reliable D call. Germline V gives CDR1 SGHNT, CDR2 YYREEE (reference sequence). V was clipped by 1 base and J by 6 bases, with 7 bases between them. The length of the CDR3 is 13 residues. CDR3 region: CASSLSPSGELFF. The DNA of the CDR3 is TGTGCCAGCAGCTTGAGCCCGTCCGGGGAGCTGTTTTTT. Variable domain in full (rest from reference TRBV5-4 and TRBJ2-2): ETGVTQSPTHLIKTRGQQVTLRCSSQSGHNTVSWYQQALGQGPQFIFQYYREEENGRGNFPPRFSGLQFPNYSSELNVNALELDDSALYLCASSLSPSGELFFGEGSRLTVL.

The V gene is TRBV19, the J gene TRBJ1-1, with D possibly TRBD1 on 6 matching bases. Germline V gene data show CDR1 as LNHDA and CDR2 as SQIVND (reference sequence). The CDR3 is 13 residues long. Trimming stripped 10 bases from V and 1 base from J, with 13 bases between. The CDR3 region has the DNA TGTGCCACTGACAGGACCCCGAACACTGAAGCTTTCTTT. It specifies CATDRTPNTEAFF.

V gene TRBV6-2 or TRBV6-3 combines with J gene TRBJ1-1; no definite D call. CDR3 length equals 14 residues. The V gene's germline CDR1 is MNHEY and CDR2 SVGEGT. Deletions cut 5 bases from V and 3 bases from J, with 13 bases between. The DNA of the CDR3 is TGTGCCAGCAGTACCAGCCGGGTCGACACTGAAGCTTTCTTT. Translating it yields CASSTSRVDTEAFF.

The chain couples TRBV18 to TRBJ2-5; D is ambiguous. This CDR3 region has 14 residues. Between the trimmed V and J ends, which lost 0 bases and 0 bases, there was a span of 5 bases. Looked up from germline, CDR1 is KGHSH and CDR2 is LQKENI. CDR3 in amino acids: CASSPPSDQETQYF. The CDR3 region has the DNA TGTGCCAGCTCACCACCGTCGGACCAAGAGACCCAGTACTTC.

CDR3 in amino acids: CASSLGQVDEQFF. The CDR3 nucleotides are TGTGCCAGCAGTTTGGGACAAGTCGATGAGCAGTTCTTC. V gene TRBV27 combines with J gene TRBJ2-1; D might be TRBD1 (6 bases). V lost 3 bases to trimming and J lost 8 bases, with 11 bases between them. Looked up from germline, CDR1 is MNHEY and CDR2 is SMNVEV (reference sequence). This CDR3 is 13 amino acids long.

The J gene is TRBJ2-2, the V gene TRBV3-1 (or the pseudogene TRBV3-2), with D unclear. V was clipped by 1 base and J by 3 bases, with 9 bases between them. Per the germline V gene, CDR1 is LGHDT and CDR2 is YNNKEL (reference sequence). CDR3 size: 15 residues. The CDR3 is CASSQAFPDTGELFF. In nucleotides, the CDR3 is TGTGCCAGCAGCCAAGCGTTCCCGGACACCGGGGAGCTGTTTTTT.

This clone occurred once. The rearrangement links TRBV4-3 to TRBJ1-6; D remains unclear. V lost 0 bases to trimming and J lost 7 bases, with 7 bases between them. The germline gives CDR1 LGHNA, CDR2 YSLEER. This CDR3 has 14 residues. The DNA for the CDR3 is TGCGCCAGCAGCCAAGATCGCCAGAATTCACCCCTCCACTTT. Translated: CASSQDRQNSPLHF.

The chain uses TRBV28 and TRBJ1-2; 9 nucleotides line up with TRBD1. The CDR3 loop spans 14 amino acids. The ends lost 5 bases at V and 4 bases at J; junction bases unmatched: 5. Germline CDR1 and CDR2: MDHEN and SYDVKM. The CDR3 nucleotides are TGTGCCAGCAGTAAAGGACAGGGGACCTATGGCTACACCTTC. This encodes CASSKGQGTYGYTF.

The chain carries TRBV7-2 and TRBJ2-5; 12 bases map to TRBD2. The V gene end was trimmed by 5 bases and the J gene end by 4 bases; junction bases not matched to a gene: 5. Germline V CDR1 and CDR2: SGHTA, FQGNSA. This CDR3 has 15 amino acids. The CDR3 here is CASSGLAGTPETQYF. The DNA for the CDR3 is TGTGCCAGCAGCGGACTAGCGGGAACCCCAGAGACCCAGTACTTC. The full variable domain, in which reference TRBV7-2 and TRBJ2-5 provide the parts outside the CDR3, is GAGVSQSPSNKVTEKGKDVELRCDPISGHTALYWYRQSLGQGLEFLIYFQGNSAPDKSGLPSDRFSAERTGGSVSTLTIQRTQQEDSAVYLCASSGLAGTPETQYFGPGTRLLVL.

The V gene is TRBV5-3, the J gene TRBJ2-7; 10 nucleotides line up with TRBD2. TRBV5-3 is an open reading frame whose function is uncertain. This CDR3 is built from 16 residues. J was trimmed by 0 bases and V by 3 bases; bases with no gene match: 6. Here the CDR3 reads CARSWRSGRASYEQYV. CDR3 nucleotide sequence: TGTGCCAGAAGCTGGAGGAGCGGGAGGGCCTCCTACGAGCAGTACGTC.

The chain employs TRBV5-4 and TRBJ1-4, with 7 bases lining up with TRBD1. V was clipped by 4 bases and J by 6 bases; unmatched bases: 0. This CDR3 has 12 amino acids. Germline V lookup: CDR1 SGHNT, CDR2 YYREEE (reference sequence). CDR3 DNA: TGTGCCAGCAGCGGGACAGATGAAAAACTGTTTTTT. Its translation: CASSGTDEKLFF.

The V gene is TRBV5-1, the J gene TRBJ2-5; D possibly corresponds to TRBD1 (6 bases). The germline V gene has CDR1 SGHRS and CDR2 YFSETQ. This CDR3 is built from 14 residues. Trimming took 2 bases from V and 5 from J, leaving 13 bases between them. CDR3 DNA: TGCGCCAGCAGCTTCTTCTCAGGGGCGGAGACCCAGTACTTC. This gives the protein CASSFFSGAETQYF. Filled out from reference TRBV5-1 and TRBJ2-5, the complete variable domain reads KAGVTQTPRYLIKTRGQQVTLSCSPISGHRSVSWYQQTPGQGLQFLFEYFSETQRNKGNFPGRFSGRQFSNSRSEMNVSTLELGDSALYLCASSFFSGAETQYFGPGTRLLVL.

The chain uses TRBV11-1 and TRBJ2-5; the match to TRBD2 covers 12 bases. This CDR3 spans 14 amino acids. The J segment lost 8 bases and the V segment lost 7 bases, leaving 8 bases of the junction unmatched. Germline-derived CDR1 and CDR2 are SGHAT and FQDESV (reference sequence). CDR3 region: CASTLGLAGPTQYF. CDR3 bases: TGTGCCAGCACCCTCGGACTAGCGGGGCCCACCCAGTACTTC. The full variable domain, in which reference TRBV11-1 and TRBJ2-5 provide the parts outside the CDR3, is EAEVAQSPRYKITEKSQAVAFWCDPISGHATLYWYRQILGQGPELLVQFQDESVVDDSQLPKDRFSAERLKGVDSTLKIQPAELGDSAMYLCASTLGLAGPTQYFGPGTRLLVL.

The CDR3 sequence is CASSHPGGRWTEAFF. The CDR3 DNA is TGCGCCAGCAGCCACCCAGGGGGCCGGTGGACTGAAGCTTTCTTT. The chain is built from TRBV4-1 and TRBJ1-1; 8 bases are shared with TRBD1. Germline CDR1 and CDR2: MGHRA and YSYEKL. This CDR3 has 15 amino acids. The junction had 8 bases not matched to a gene; V was cut back by 3 bases and J by 5 bases.

The chain combines TRBV3-1 (or the pseudogene TRBV3-2) with TRBJ1-3, with D possibly matching TRBD1 (6 bases). Trimming took 3 bases from V and 0 from J, leaving 9 bases between them. Per the germline V gene, CDR1 is LGHDT and CDR2 is YNNKEL (reference sequence). The CDR3 loop spans 15 amino acids. The CDR3 loop is CASSQTDSSGNTIYF. The DNA for the CDR3 is TGTGCCAGCAGCCAGACGGACAGCTCTGGAAACACCATATATTTT.

The chain employs TRBV28 and TRBJ1-5; possibly TRBD1 for D (5 bases). The V end lost 5 bases, the J end lost 5 bases, and 13 bases lay between the germline ends. CDR3 length: 14 amino acids. Germline V gene sequence: CDR1 MDHEN, CDR2 SYDVKM. This CDR3 reads CASSPIGGYQPQHF. The CDR3, as DNA: TGTGCCAGCAGTCCGATTGGGGGGTATCAGCCCCAGCATTTT. Supplemented by reference TRBV28 and TRBJ1-5, the full variable domain reads DVKVTQSSRYLVKRTGEKVFLECVQDMDHENMFWYRQDPGLGLRLIYFSYDVKMKEKGDIPEGYSVSREKKERFSLILESASTNQTSMYLCASSPIGGYQPQHFGDGTRLSIL.

The rearrangement uses TRBV28 and TRBJ1-2; TRBD1 matches 10 bases. CDR1 and CDR2 from the germline V gene are MDHEN and SYDVKM. The V and J ends lost 5 bases and 4 bases, in that order; junction bases with no gene match: 7. This CDR3 comprises 15 residues. CDR3 residues: CASSADRGRGYGYTF. The CDR3, as DNA: TGTGCCAGCAGTGCCGACAGGGGGCGCGGCTATGGCTACACCTTC.

In this sample, this clone turned up a few times. DNA for the CDR3: TGTGCCAGCAGTGGACTATTCAGTCCCACTGAAGCTTTCTTT. Its protein product is CASSGLFSPTEAFF. The chain joins TRBV2 to TRBJ1-1; unclear D gene. Germline values: CDR1 SNHLY, CDR2 FYNNEI. Trimming pared 4 bases from V and 4 bases from J, leaving 13 bases between. There are 14 residues in the CDR3.

V is TRBV11-2 and J is TRBJ2-3; a weak D match, TRBD1 (5 bases). This CDR3 spans 15 amino acids. Germline values: CDR1 SGHAT, CDR2 FQNNGV. V was clipped by 5 bases and J by 2 bases, with 14 bases between them. CDR3 nucleotide sequence: TGTGCCAGCAGCACCCGACAGAGCGCCACAGATACGCAGTATTTT. It specifies CASSTRQSATDTQYF.

The V gene is TRBV4-1, the J gene TRBJ2-7; 8 positions agree with TRBD2. Germline-derived CDR1 and CDR2 are MGHRA and YSYEKL. The CDR3 covers 14 residues. V dropped 3 bases and J dropped 6; count of bases not matched to a gene: 7. The CDR3 sequence is CASSHPGLGVEQYF. In DNA form, the CDR3 reads TGCGCCAGCAGCCATCCGGGACTAGGCGTCGAGCAGTACTTC.

The chain recombines TRBV19 with TRBJ2-2; 7 bases line up with TRBD2. Germline V CDR1 and CDR2: LNHDA, SQIVND (reference sequence). The CDR3 covers 15 residues. Trimming removed 4 bases from V and 6 bases from J; junction bases left unmatched: 8. The CDR3 DNA reads as TGTGCCAGTAGTAACTACGGGGGAGGGCCCGGGGAGCTGTTTTTT. Protein: CASSNYGGGPGELFF. Looking up the rest from reference TRBV19 and TRBJ2-2 gives the full variable domain: DGGITQSPKYLFRKEGQNVTLSCEQNLNHDAMYWYRQDPGQGLRLIYYSQIVNDFQKGDIAEGYSVSREKKESFPLTVTSAQKNPTAFYLCASSNYGGGPGELFFGEGSRLTVL.

Remarks on this clone: The sample contains more than one DNA sequence encoding this CDR3. The chain joins TRBV18 to TRBJ2-1; TRBD2 might be the D (5 bases). The CDR3 has 16 residues. Trimming took off 0 bases at V and 1 base at J, with 10 bases between the two ends. The germline V gene encodes CDR1 KGHSH and CDR2 LQKENI. The CDR3 is CASSPPTSGSYNEQFF. The CDR3 DNA reads TGTGCCAGCTCACCACCCACTAGTGGGTCCTACAATGAGCAGTTCTTC.

This clone was seen only a few times. The rearrangement uses TRBV7-3 and TRBJ2-1; 7 bases fit TRBD2. Trimming cost V 8 bases and J 4 bases; bases outside gene matches: 20. Germline CDR1 and CDR2: SGHTA and FQGTGA. The CDR3 totals 18 residues. In DNA form, the CDR3 reads TGTGCCAGCTCGGGTAGGGCGGGAGTTGGGCACAAATACAATGAGCAGTTCTTC. Encoded protein: CASSGRAGVGHKYNEQFF.

The chain recombines TRBV6-2 or TRBV6-3 with TRBJ2-7, with 7 bases that match TRBD2. Looked up from germline, CDR1 is MNHEY and CDR2 is SVGEGT. Trimming removed 2 bases from V and 6 bases from J; junction bases left unmatched: 7. The CDR3 runs to 14 residues. The CDR3 sequence is CASSYAGALGEQYV. The CDR3 nucleotides read TGTGCCAGCAGTTACGCGGGAGCTTTGGGCGAGCAGTACGTC.

Here the CDR3 reads CASSIKGGPHTEAFF. CDR3 in DNA: TGTGCCAGTAGTATAAAAGGGGGTCCTCACACTGAAGCTTTCTTT. V and J are TRBV19 and TRBJ1-1, with D perhaps matching TRBD1 (6 bases). Germline V gives CDR1 LNHDA, CDR2 SQIVND (reference sequence). The germline V and J ends were trimmed by 2 bases and 3 bases, with 13 bases remaining between them. This CDR3 contains 15 residues.

The genes are TRBV3-1 (or the pseudogene TRBV3-2) and TRBJ2-7; D unclear. V lost 1 base and J lost 6, with 10 bases in between. Germline V gives CDR1 LGHDT, CDR2 YNNKEL (reference sequence). CDR3 size: 13 residues. The CDR3 sequence: CASSQGLLPEQYF. Written as DNA, the CDR3 is TGTGCCAGCAGCCAAGGATTACTCCCCGAGCAGTACTTC.